The clone carrying this T cell receptor beta chain appeared many times. The antigen is unknown. The data originate from a study of Graves' ophthalmopathy and Graves' hyperthyroidism. Findings and limits, study-wide: Progression of ophthalmopathy was predicted by the model with more than 70% sensitivity and under 75% specificity. Blood shared most expanded thyroid clonotypes above 0.001 frequency.

Excluded were patients with other autoimmune diseases, uncontrolled infections, pregnancy or lactation. Transcripts of RNA were the source for amplifying TCR beta CDR3 regions. HTBI primers were employed in first-round RT-PCR, then a second-round multiplex PCR followed. TCRdb passed the multiplex PCR reads through MiXCR, listing each CDR3 protein once. The sample has about half a million distinct CDR3 sequences, approximately 15% seen once. The CDR3 sequence is 13 residues long. CDR1 and CDR2 from the germline V gene are SNHLY and FYNNEI. Trimming removed 6 bases from V and 5 bases from J; junction bases left unmatched: 7.

This receptor was taken from a woman younger than 45 with Graves' ophthalmopathy. This chain joins TRBV2 and TRBJ2-7; 7 bases fit TRBD2. The sequencing sample was made of blood. The CDR3 reads CASRRAGSHEQYF. In DNA form, the CDR3 reads TGTGCCAGCAGGCGAGCGGGATCCCACGAGCAGTACTTC.